These T cell receptor beta chains were read from a single sample in a study of beta chain features in type 1 diabetes. Profiled with immunoSEQ multiplex PCR; TCRdb holds only in-frame clones, not every one. Of more than 350,000 clones listed, 11% are singletons. The sample consisted of naive CD4+ T cells from blood. These receptors all come from a young woman in good health. CDR3s include the opening cysteine and the closing phenylalanine or tryptophan. Fields, in order: J gene, D gene, V gene, clone size, CDR3 DNA, CDR3 protein. A D gene is named only where the DNA matches it firmly. Part of the rows lack a size; the others show once, few, many or a class for expanded clones.

j_gene: TRBJ2-3
d_gene: NA
v_gene: TRBV5-4
abundance: few
CDR3nt: TGTGCCAGCAGCTTGAAAACCGGGGCCCAAGGGGATACGCAGTATTTT
CDR3aa: CASSLKTGAQGDTQYF

j_gene: TRBJ2-3
d_gene: TRBD2
v_gene: TRBV5-1
abundance: few
CDR3nt: TGCGCCAGTCGCCGACTAGCGGGGACAGATACGCAGTATTTT
CDR3aa: CASRRLAGTDTQYF

j_gene: TRBJ2-4
d_gene: NA
v_gene: TRBV14
abundance: few
CDR3nt: TGTGCCAGCAGTCAACAGGACAGATTAAACATTCAGTACTTC
CDR3aa: CASSQQDRLNIQYF

j_gene: TRBJ2-2
d_gene: NA
v_gene: TRBV29-1
abundance: few
CDR3nt: TGCAGCGTTGATTTGACAGGTGACACCGGGGAGCTGTTTTTT
CDR3aa: CSVDLTGDTGELFF

j_gene: TRBJ1-5
d_gene: NA
v_gene: TRBV30
abundance: NA
CDR3nt: TGTGCCTGGAGCGCCGGGACTTTAGGCGGCAATCAGCCCCAGCATTTT
CDR3aa: CAWSAGTLGGNQPQHF

j_gene: TRBJ1-4
d_gene: TRBD1
v_gene: TRBV9
abundance: NA
CDR3nt: TGTGCCAGCAGAGGAGGGACAGGGACTGCAACTAATGAAAAACTGTTTTTT
CDR3aa: CASRGGTGTATNEKLFF

j_gene: TRBJ1-1
d_gene: NA
v_gene: TRBV7-9
abundance: few
CDR3nt: TGTGCCAGCAGCTTAGGGGGGAAAAGAAACACTGAAGCTTTCTTT
CDR3aa: CASSLGGKRNTEAFF

j_gene: TRBJ2-5
d_gene: NA
v_gene: TRBV9
abundance: few
CDR3nt: TGTGCCAGCAGCGTCGGGGCAGCCAGTGACCAAGAGACCCAGTACTTC
CDR3aa: CASSVGAASDQETQYF

j_gene: TRBJ2-1
d_gene: NA
v_gene: TRBV4-1
abundance: NA
CDR3nt: TGCGCCAGCAGCCAAGTCGGAAGCTCCTACAATGAGCAGTTCTTC
CDR3aa: CASSQVGSSYNEQFF

j_gene: TRBJ2-5
d_gene: TRBD2
v_gene: TRBV4-2
abundance: few
CDR3nt: TGTGCCAGCAGCCAAGATTGGGGAGGGCGAGAGACCCAGTACTTC
CDR3aa: CASSQDWGGRETQYF

j_gene: TRBJ2-5
d_gene: NA
v_gene: TRBV20-1
abundance: few
CDR3nt: TGCAGTGCCAGTAAAAGTACCCAGTACTTC
CDR3aa: CSASKSTQYF

j_gene: TRBJ1-1
d_gene: NA
v_gene: TRBV7-9
abundance: few
CDR3nt: TGTGCCAGCAGCTTCCCCGTGGAGGCTGAAGCTTTCTTT
CDR3aa: CASSFPVEAEAFF

j_gene: TRBJ1-5
d_gene: NA
v_gene: TRBV7-9
abundance: NA
CDR3nt: TGTGCCAGCAGCACCTGGGACACCAATCAGCCCCAGCATTTT
CDR3aa: CASSTWDTNQPQHF

j_gene: TRBJ2-5
d_gene: TRBD1
v_gene: TRBV29-1
abundance: NA
CDR3nt: TGCAGCGAGGCGCGACAGGGGCCCAAGACCCAGTACTTC
CDR3aa: CSEARQGPKTQYF